The entry that follows covers one TCR beta chain sequence. Its specificity is not known. The second PCR ran roughly 6 to 11 cycles with a sample-barcoded 5' primer and J-beta primers. The study obtained at least 3 million CDR3-containing paired-end reads from every sample. TCRdb redid the calling of the 5' RACE reads with MiXCR, one entry per CDR3 protein. There are about 640,000 distinct CDR3 sequences in the sample; under 65% occur only once, and 30% to 40% lies in the top ten. The data are from a study of blood T cells in healthy people across ages. Germline V gene sequence: CDR1 SGHRS, CDR2 YFSETQ. The CDR3 sequence is 14 residues long. Trimming removed 0 bases at V and 5 bases at J, with 9 bases between. Broader study findings: Estimated diversity across one million T cells was deemed an underestimate. CMV infection status of these donors was not known.

Sequencing was done on a sample of blood. The chain recombines TRBV5-1 with TRBJ2-1, with D uncertain. The receptor was isolated from a man in his fifties or sixties in good health. The CDR3 nucleotides are TGCGCCAGCAGCTTGGCCTCGGCCAACAATGAGCAGTTCTTC. Translating it yields CASSLASANNEQFF.